Listed below are T cell receptor beta chains from one sample, sequenced in a study of blood T cell repertoires in COVID-19. Only in-frame clones appear in the TCRdb table, and some are missing; sequencing was by immunoSEQ multiplex PCR. Of about 190,000 clones in the sample, almost 85% were seen once. The sample consisted of peripheral blood. Receptor source: a woman in her sixties or seventies with active or convalescent COVID-19. Both conserved end residues are part of each CDR3. Fields, in order: clone size, J gene, D gene, V gene, CDR3 DNA, CDR3 protein. The D gene is left open where the match is weak. Clone size is not always given. Where it is, it says once, few, many or a class for expanded clones.

clone_size: -
j_call: TRBJ1-1
d_call: TRBD1
v_call: TRBV5-1
cdr3_nt: TGCGCCAGCAGTTGGACAGGGGGCGCGGAGACTGAAGCTTTCTTT
cdr3_aa: CASSWTGGAETEAFF

clone_size: -
j_call: TRBJ2-7
d_call: TRBD2
v_call: TRBV4-1
cdr3_nt: TGCGCCAGCAGCCAAGATCGTGCTAGCGGGAGGGCTAAAGGATACGAGCAGTACTTC
cdr3_aa: CASSQDRASGRAKGYEQYF

clone_size: -
j_call: TRBJ2-7
d_call: -
v_call: TRBV19
cdr3_nt: TGTGCCAGTAGTCCGGGAAGGAACTACGAGCAGTACTTC
cdr3_aa: CASSPGRNYEQYF

clone_size: -
j_call: TRBJ2-7
d_call: -
v_call: TRBV19
cdr3_nt: TGTGCCAGTAGCCGATTCCGGGGTACGTACGAGCAGTACTTC
cdr3_aa: CASSRFRGTYEQYF

clone_size: once
j_call: TRBJ2-7
d_call: TRBD2
v_call: TRBV4-1
cdr3_nt: TGCGCCAGCAGTCTGGGTCGGGAGGGCCTCTACGAGCAGTACTTC
cdr3_aa: CASSLGREGLYEQYF

clone_size: -
j_call: TRBJ2-3
d_call: -
v_call: TRBV28
cdr3_nt: TGTGCCAGCCTCACTAGCTTAGCAGATACGCAGTATTTT
cdr3_aa: CASLTSLADTQYF

clone_size: -
j_call: TRBJ1-5
d_call: TRBD1
v_call: TRBV28
cdr3_nt: TGTGCCAGCACCAGGGACAGGGGGGAGAATCAGCCCCAGCATTTT
cdr3_aa: CASTRDRGENQPQHF

clone_size: -
j_call: TRBJ2-3
d_call: TRBD1
v_call: TRBV30
cdr3_nt: TGTGCCTCCACAGGGGGTCTTGCAGATACGCAGTATTTT
cdr3_aa: CASTGGLADTQYF

clone_size: once
j_call: TRBJ1-6
d_call: -
v_call: TRBV18
cdr3_nt: TGTGCCAGCTCACCAGATCAGGGGTGGAATTCACCCCTCCACTTT
cdr3_aa: CASSPDQGWNSPLHF

clone_size: -
j_call: TRBJ1-6
d_call: -
v_call: TRBV18
cdr3_nt: TGTGCCAGCTCCCCGGATGGAGGTTCAAATTCACCCCTCCACTTT
cdr3_aa: CASSPDGGSNSPLHF

clone_size: -
j_call: TRBJ2-5
d_call: -
v_call: TRBV5-1
cdr3_nt: TGCGCCAGCAGCTTGGGTGACTATCAAGAGACCCAGTACTTC
cdr3_aa: CASSLGDYQETQYF

clone_size: -
j_call: TRBJ2-5
d_call: TRBD2
v_call: TRBV5-1
cdr3_nt: TGCGCCAGCAGCTTGGCTGGACTAGCGGGACGGCAAGAGACCCAGTACTTC
cdr3_aa: CASSLAGLAGRQETQYF

clone_size: -
j_call: TRBJ2-7
d_call: TRBD1
v_call: TRBV15
cdr3_nt: TGTGCCACCAGCGAAGAGAACAGGGGGAACTACGAGCAGTACTTC
cdr3_aa: CATSEENRGNYEQYF

clone_size: -
j_call: TRBJ1-6
d_call: -
v_call: TRBV5-1
cdr3_nt: TGCGCCAGCAGCTTGGAGGGGTTAGAAAATTCACCCCTCCACTTT
cdr3_aa: CASSLEGLENSPLHF

clone_size: -
j_call: TRBJ1-6
d_call: -
v_call: TRBV7-3
cdr3_nt: TGTGCCAGCAGCCCCGGGAGTTATAATTCACCCCTCCACTTT
cdr3_aa: CASSPGSYNSPLHF

clone_size: -
j_call: TRBJ1-1
d_call: -
v_call: TRBV6-1
cdr3_nt: TGTGCCAGCAGTGAAGGGGGCCTAGCTTTCTTT
cdr3_aa: CASSEGGLAFF

clone_size: -
j_call: TRBJ2-5
d_call: -
v_call: TRBV27
cdr3_nt: TGTGCCAGCAGTCAAAAGGTCGGTTCGGGGGTGGAGACCCAGTACTTC
cdr3_aa: CASSQKVGSGVETQYF

clone_size: -
j_call: TRBJ2-3
d_call: TRBD1
v_call: TRBV3-1/TRBV3-2
cdr3_nt: TGTGCCAGCAGCTCCCACGCCGTAGGGGGCGGGACAGATACGCAGTATTTT
cdr3_aa: CASSSHAVGGGTDTQYF

clone_size: -
j_call: TRBJ1-1
d_call: -
v_call: TRBV4-1
cdr3_nt: TGCGCCAGCAGCCAAGAATCTTGGCGGGAAGCTTTCTTT
cdr3_aa: CASSQESWREAFF

clone_size: -
j_call: TRBJ2-1
d_call: -
v_call: TRBV10-1
cdr3_nt: TGCGCCAGCAGTGAGAGCGGTATCTACAATGAGCAGTTCTTC
cdr3_aa: CASSESGIYNEQFF

clone_size: -
j_call: TRBJ2-7
d_call: TRBD2
v_call: TRBV20-1
cdr3_nt: TGCAGTGCTAGTGTGCTAGCGGGACCCGACGAGCAGTACTTC
cdr3_aa: CSASVLAGPDEQYF

clone_size: -
j_call: TRBJ1-6
d_call: TRBD1
v_call: TRBV28
cdr3_nt: TGTGCCAGCAGCTCCCCCGGGACAGGTTTCTCACCCCTCCACTTT
cdr3_aa: CASSSPGTGFSPLHF

clone_size: -
j_call: TRBJ2-3
d_call: TRBD2
v_call: TRBV7-8
cdr3_nt: TGTGCCAGCAGCTTAGTCATAGCGGGGCGACTGGATACGCAGTATTTT
cdr3_aa: CASSLVIAGRLDTQYF

clone_size: -
j_call: TRBJ2-1
d_call: TRBD2
v_call: TRBV28
cdr3_nt: TGTGCCAGCAGTTTGAGGGTCGGCGGGAGGGTGGGGTCCTACAATGAGCAGTTCTTC
cdr3_aa: CASSLRVGGRVGSYNEQFF

clone_size: -
j_call: TRBJ1-1
d_call: TRBD1
v_call: TRBV28
cdr3_nt: TGTGCCAGCAGTTTTATATCGGGGGACAGGGGAAGAGGTGAAGCTTTCTTT
cdr3_aa: CASSFISGDRGRGEAFF

clone_size: -
j_call: TRBJ2-7
d_call: -
v_call: TRBV30
cdr3_nt: TGTGCCTGGAGTGTTCGTTACGAGCAGTACTTC
cdr3_aa: CAWSVRYEQYF

clone_size: -
j_call: TRBJ2-7
d_call: TRBD1
v_call: TRBV5-1
cdr3_nt: TGCGCCAGCAGCAGGAAGACAGGGGGTCTTGGTGAGCAGTACTTC
cdr3_aa: CASSRKTGGLGEQYF

clone_size: few
j_call: TRBJ1-5
d_call: -
v_call: TRBV6-5
cdr3_nt: TGTGCCAGCAGCTTGACAGGCGAGCATCAGCCCCAGCATTTT
cdr3_aa: CASSLTGEHQPQHF

clone_size: -
j_call: TRBJ2-5
d_call: -
v_call: TRBV9
cdr3_nt: TGTGCCAGCAGCGGAGGAGGAGAGACCCAGTACTTC
cdr3_aa: CASSGGGETQYF

clone_size: -
j_call: TRBJ1-3
d_call: -
v_call: TRBV6-5
cdr3_nt: TGTGCCAGCAGTTACTACCAAGGAAACGGAGAAAACACCATATATTTT
cdr3_aa: CASSYYQGNGENTIYF

clone_size: -
j_call: TRBJ1-5
d_call: -
v_call: TRBV6-5
cdr3_nt: TGTGCCAGCAGTTCGGACCGGGATAGGCCCCAGCATTTT
cdr3_aa: CASSSDRDRPQHF

clone_size: few
j_call: TRBJ2-7
d_call: -
v_call: TRBV5-1
cdr3_nt: TGCGCCAGCAGCTTGGGTCGTGGCGGGCGGGGCGAGCAGTACTTC
cdr3_aa: CASSLGRGGRGEQYF

clone_size: -
j_call: TRBJ1-1
d_call: TRBD1
v_call: TRBV6-5
cdr3_nt: TGTGCCAGCACCGAAGTACAGGGGGTCACTGAAGCTTTCTTT
cdr3_aa: CASTEVQGVTEAFF

clone_size: -
j_call: TRBJ2-7
d_call: TRBD2
v_call: TRBV9
cdr3_nt: TGTGCCAGCAGCCCCTCCAGCGGGACTCTCTACGAGCAGTACTTC
cdr3_aa: CASSPSSGTLYEQYF

clone_size: -
j_call: TRBJ2-1
d_call: -
v_call: TRBV11-1
cdr3_nt: TGTGCCAGCAGCCCAAAGCGTAACTCCTACAATGAGCAGTTCTTC
cdr3_aa: CASSPKRNSYNEQFF

clone_size: -
j_call: TRBJ1-1
d_call: TRBD1
v_call: TRBV19
cdr3_nt: TGTGCCAGTGGATTGGGACAGACGATGAACACTGAAGCTTTCTTT
cdr3_aa: CASGLGQTMNTEAFF

clone_size: once
j_call: TRBJ2-3
d_call: -
v_call: TRBV6-5
cdr3_nt: TGTGCCAGCAGTTACTTCGCAACTTCTAGCACAGATACGCAGTATTTT
cdr3_aa: CASSYFATSSTDTQYF

clone_size: -
j_call: TRBJ2-1
d_call: TRBD1
v_call: TRBV9
cdr3_nt: TGTGCCAGCACCCCAGGGGGATCAGGTGAGCAGTTCTTC
cdr3_aa: CASTPGGSGEQFF

clone_size: -
j_call: TRBJ2-6
d_call: -
v_call: TRBV5-5
cdr3_nt: TGTGCCAGCAGCTTGGGACAGTCCTCTGGGGCCAACGTCCTGACTTTC
cdr3_aa: CASSLGQSSGANVLTF

clone_size: -
j_call: TRBJ2-1
d_call: TRBD2
v_call: TRBV18
cdr3_nt: TGTGCCAGCTCACCTCTCGGGACTAGCGGAGGATCTGAGCAGTTCTTC
cdr3_aa: CASSPLGTSGGSEQFF

clone_size: -
j_call: TRBJ1-5
d_call: TRBD1
v_call: TRBV9
cdr3_nt: TGTGCCAGCAGCGGATCGACAGGGGACAATCAGCCCCAGCATTTT
cdr3_aa: CASSGSTGDNQPQHF

clone_size: -
j_call: TRBJ1-5
d_call: -
v_call: TRBV30
cdr3_nt: TGTGCCTGGAGTGTTAGGGGTGGCATAGGCAATCAGCCCCAGCATTTT
cdr3_aa: CAWSVRGGIGNQPQHF

clone_size: few
j_call: TRBJ2-7
d_call: -
v_call: TRBV5-4
cdr3_nt: TGTGCCAGCAGCGTTCGACTAGTGAGCTCCTACGAGCAGTACTTC
cdr3_aa: CASSVRLVSSYEQYF

clone_size: -
j_call: TRBJ2-1
d_call: -
v_call: TRBV6-5
cdr3_nt: TGTGCCAGCAGCCCCTTAAATGAGCAGTTCTTC
cdr3_aa: CASSPLNEQFF

clone_size: -
j_call: TRBJ2-5
d_call: -
v_call: TRBV5-1
cdr3_nt: TGCGCCAGCAGCGACCCCAGGGGTGTGGAGACCCAGTACTTC
cdr3_aa: CASSDPRGVETQYF

clone_size: -
j_call: TRBJ1-4
d_call: -
v_call: TRBV19
cdr3_nt: TGTGCCAGTACCGACCGGGGTCTAGCGGAAAAACTGTTTTTT
cdr3_aa: CASTDRGLAEKLFF

clone_size: -
j_call: TRBJ2-3
d_call: -
v_call: TRBV2
cdr3_nt: TGTGCCAGCAGTCCAGGCGGGACTGGAGATACGCAGTATTTT
cdr3_aa: CASSPGGTGDTQYF

clone_size: once
j_call: TRBJ2-7
d_call: TRBD1
v_call: TRBV24-1
cdr3_nt: TGTGCCACCAGTGATTTCGGGACAGGCTTATTGAAGCAGTACTTC
cdr3_aa: CATSDFGTGLLKQYF

clone_size: -
j_call: TRBJ1-2
d_call: -
v_call: TRBV6-5
cdr3_nt: TGTGCCAGCAGCGAGCGCGGGGGAAACTATGGCTACACCTTC
cdr3_aa: CASSERGGNYGYTF

clone_size: once
j_call: TRBJ2-5
d_call: -
v_call: TRBV9
cdr3_nt: TGTGCCAGCAGCGTAGCTGGCCAGGTGGGTGTCGAGACCCAGTACTTC
cdr3_aa: CASSVAGQVGVETQYF